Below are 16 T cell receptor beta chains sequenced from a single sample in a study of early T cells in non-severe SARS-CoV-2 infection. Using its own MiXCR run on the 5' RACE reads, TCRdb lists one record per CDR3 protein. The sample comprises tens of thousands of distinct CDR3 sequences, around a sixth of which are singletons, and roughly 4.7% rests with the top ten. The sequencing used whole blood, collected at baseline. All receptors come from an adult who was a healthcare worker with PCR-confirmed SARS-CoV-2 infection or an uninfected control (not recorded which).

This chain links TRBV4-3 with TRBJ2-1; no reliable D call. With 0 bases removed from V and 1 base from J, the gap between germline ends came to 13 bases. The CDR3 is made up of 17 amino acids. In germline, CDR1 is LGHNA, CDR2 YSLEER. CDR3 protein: CASSQDSGSYSYNEQFF. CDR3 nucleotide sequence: TGCGCCAGCAGCCAAGATTCGGGCTCCTATTCCTACAATGAGCAGTTCTTC.

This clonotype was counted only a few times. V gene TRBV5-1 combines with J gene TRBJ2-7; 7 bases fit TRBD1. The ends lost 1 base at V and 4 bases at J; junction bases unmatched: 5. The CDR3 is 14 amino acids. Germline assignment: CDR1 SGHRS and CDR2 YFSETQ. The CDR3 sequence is CASSLRGPFYEQYF. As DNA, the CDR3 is TGCGCCAGCAGCTTGAGGGGGCCCTTTTACGAGCAGTACTTC.

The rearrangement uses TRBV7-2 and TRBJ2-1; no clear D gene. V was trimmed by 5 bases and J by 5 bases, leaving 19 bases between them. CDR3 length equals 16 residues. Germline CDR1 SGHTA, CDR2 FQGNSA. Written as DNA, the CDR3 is TGTGCCAGCAGCCGCCCCGGTCGGCCTTTCAACAATGAGCAGTTCTTC. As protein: CASSRPGRPFNNEQFF.

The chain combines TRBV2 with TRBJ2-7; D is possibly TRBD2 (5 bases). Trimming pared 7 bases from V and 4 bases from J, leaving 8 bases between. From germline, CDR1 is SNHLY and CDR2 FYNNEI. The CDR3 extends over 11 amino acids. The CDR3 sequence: CASIEGYEQYF. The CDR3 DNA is TGTGCCAGCATAGAGGGTTACGAGCAGTACTTC.

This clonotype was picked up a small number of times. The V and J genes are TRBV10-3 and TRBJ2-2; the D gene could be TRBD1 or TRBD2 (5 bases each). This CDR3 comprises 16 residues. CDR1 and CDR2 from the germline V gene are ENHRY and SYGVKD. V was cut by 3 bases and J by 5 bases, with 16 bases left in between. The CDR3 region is CAISDGPADNTGELFF. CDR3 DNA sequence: TGTGCCATCAGTGACGGCCCAGCGGACAATACCGGGGAGCTGTTTTTT.

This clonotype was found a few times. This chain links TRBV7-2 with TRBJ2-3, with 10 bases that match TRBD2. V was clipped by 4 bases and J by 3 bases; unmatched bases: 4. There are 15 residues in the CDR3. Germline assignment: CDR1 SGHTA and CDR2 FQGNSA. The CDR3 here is CASSSAAGGTDTQYF. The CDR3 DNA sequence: TGTGCCAGCAGCTCCGCAGCGGGAGGGACAGATACGCAGTATTTT.

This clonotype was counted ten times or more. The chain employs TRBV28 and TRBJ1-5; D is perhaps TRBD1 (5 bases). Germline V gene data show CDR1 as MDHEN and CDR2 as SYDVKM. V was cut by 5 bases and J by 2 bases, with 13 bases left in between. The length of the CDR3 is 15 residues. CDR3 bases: TGTGCCAGCAGTACCGCCGGGACGGGCAATCAGCCCCAGCATTTT. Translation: CASSTAGTGNQPQHF.

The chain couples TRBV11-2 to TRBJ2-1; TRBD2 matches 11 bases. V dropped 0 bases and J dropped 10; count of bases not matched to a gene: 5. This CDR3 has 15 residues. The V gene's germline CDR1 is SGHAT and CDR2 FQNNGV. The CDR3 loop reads CASSLEGRLAGEQFF. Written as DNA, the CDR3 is TGTGCCAGCAGCTTAGAGGGTCGACTAGCGGGGGAGCAGTTCTTC.

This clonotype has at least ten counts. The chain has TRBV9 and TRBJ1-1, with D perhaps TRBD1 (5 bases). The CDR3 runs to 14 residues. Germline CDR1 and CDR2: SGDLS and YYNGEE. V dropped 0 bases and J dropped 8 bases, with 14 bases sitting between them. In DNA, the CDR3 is TGTGCCAGCAGCGTAGAGGGACCCATGACCGAAGCTTTCTTT. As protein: CASSVEGPMTEAFF.

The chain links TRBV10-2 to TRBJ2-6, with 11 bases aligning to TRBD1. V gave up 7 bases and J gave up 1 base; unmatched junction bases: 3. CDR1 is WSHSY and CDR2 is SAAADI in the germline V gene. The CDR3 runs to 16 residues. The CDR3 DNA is TGCGCCAGCACTGGACAGGGGGCATCTGGGGCCAACGTCCTGACTTTC. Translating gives CASTGQGASGANVLTF.

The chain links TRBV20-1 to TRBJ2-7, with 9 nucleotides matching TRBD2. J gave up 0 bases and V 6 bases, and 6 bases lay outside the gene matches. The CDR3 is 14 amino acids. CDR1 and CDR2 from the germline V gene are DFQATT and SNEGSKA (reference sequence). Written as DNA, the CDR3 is TGCAGTGCACAACTAGCGGGCCACTCCTACGAGCAGTACTTC. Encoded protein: CSAQLAGHSYEQYF.

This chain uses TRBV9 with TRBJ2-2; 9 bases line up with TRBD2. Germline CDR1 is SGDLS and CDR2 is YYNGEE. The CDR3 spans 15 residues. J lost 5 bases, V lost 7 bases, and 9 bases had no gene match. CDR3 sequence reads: CASRGAGGLTGELFF. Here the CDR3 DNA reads TGTGCCAGCCGTGGAGCGGGAGGATTAACCGGGGAGCTGTTTTTT.

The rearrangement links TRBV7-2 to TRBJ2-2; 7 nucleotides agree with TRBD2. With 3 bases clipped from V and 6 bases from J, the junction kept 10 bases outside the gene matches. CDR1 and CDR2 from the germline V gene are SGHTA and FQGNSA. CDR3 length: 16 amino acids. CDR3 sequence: CASSLLGGGRAGELFF. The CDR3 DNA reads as TGTGCCAGCAGCTTGCTTGGCGGAGGGAGGGCCGGGGAGCTGTTTTTT.

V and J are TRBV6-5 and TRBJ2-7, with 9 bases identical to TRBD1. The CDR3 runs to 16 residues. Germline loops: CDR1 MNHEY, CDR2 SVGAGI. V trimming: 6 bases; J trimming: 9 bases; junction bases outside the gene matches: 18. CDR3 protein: CASREVGDREGAVQYF. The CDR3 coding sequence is TGTGCCAGCAGGGAGGTCGGGGACAGGGAAGGGGCCGTGCAGTACTTC.

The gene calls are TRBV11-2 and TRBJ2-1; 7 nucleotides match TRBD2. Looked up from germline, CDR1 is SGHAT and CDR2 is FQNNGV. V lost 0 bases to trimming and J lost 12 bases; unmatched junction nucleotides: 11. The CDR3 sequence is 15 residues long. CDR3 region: CASSLEMSGAARQFF. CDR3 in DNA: TGTGCCAGCAGCTTAGAAATGAGCGGGGCAGCGCGGCAGTTCTTC.

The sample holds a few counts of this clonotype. CDR3 nucleotides: TGTGCCAGCAGTCTTCGGGGGTCAGGAAACATTCAGTACTTC. Encoded protein: CASSLRGSGNIQYF. V and J are TRBV12-3 or TRBV12-4 and TRBJ2-4; D perhaps matches TRBD2 (6 bases). V lost 5 bases and J lost 6, with 14 bases in between. The CDR3 loop spans 14 amino acids.